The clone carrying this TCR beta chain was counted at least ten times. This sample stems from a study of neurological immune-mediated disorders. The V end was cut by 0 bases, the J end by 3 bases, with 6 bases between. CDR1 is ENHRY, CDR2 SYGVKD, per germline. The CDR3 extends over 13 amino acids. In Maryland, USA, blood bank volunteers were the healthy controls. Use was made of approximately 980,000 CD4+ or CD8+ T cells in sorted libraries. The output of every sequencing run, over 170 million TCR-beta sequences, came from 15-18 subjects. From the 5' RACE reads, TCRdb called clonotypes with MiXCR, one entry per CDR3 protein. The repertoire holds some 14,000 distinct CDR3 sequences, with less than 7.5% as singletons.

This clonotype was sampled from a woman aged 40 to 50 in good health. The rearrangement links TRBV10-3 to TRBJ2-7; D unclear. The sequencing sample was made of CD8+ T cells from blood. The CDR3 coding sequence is TGTGCCATCAGTGAGTCGAGTAGCTACGAGCAGTACTTC. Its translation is CAISESSSYEQYF.